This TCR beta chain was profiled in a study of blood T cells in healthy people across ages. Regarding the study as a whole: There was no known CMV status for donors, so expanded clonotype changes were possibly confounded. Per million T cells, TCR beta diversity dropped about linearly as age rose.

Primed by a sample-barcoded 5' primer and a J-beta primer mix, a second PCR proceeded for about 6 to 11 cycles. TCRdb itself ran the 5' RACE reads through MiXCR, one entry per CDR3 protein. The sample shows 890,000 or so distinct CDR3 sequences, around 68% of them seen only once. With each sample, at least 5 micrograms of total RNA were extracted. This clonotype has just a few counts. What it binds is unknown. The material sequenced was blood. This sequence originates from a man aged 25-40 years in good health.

CDR3 residues: CSARGVPILSFTNTEAFF. In DNA, the CDR3 is TGCAGTGCTAGAGGGGTACCAATCTTAAGCTTCACGAACACTGAAGCTTTCTTT. This sequence joins TRBV20-1 and TRBJ1-1; D is uncertain. Germline-derived CDR1 and CDR2 are DFQATT and SNEGSKA (reference sequence). The CDR3 runs 18 residues. V gave up 1 base and J gave up 1 base, with 22 bases separating them.